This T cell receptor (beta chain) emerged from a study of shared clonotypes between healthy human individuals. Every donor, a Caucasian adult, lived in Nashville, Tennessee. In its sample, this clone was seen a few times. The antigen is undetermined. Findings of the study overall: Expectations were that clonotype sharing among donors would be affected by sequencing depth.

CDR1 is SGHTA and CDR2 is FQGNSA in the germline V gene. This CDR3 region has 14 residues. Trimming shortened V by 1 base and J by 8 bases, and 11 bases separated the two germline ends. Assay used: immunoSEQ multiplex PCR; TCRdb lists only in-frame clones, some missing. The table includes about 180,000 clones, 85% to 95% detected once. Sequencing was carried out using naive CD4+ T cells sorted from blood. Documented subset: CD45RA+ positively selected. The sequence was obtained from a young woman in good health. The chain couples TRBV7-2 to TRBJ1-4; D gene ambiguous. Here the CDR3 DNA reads TGTGCCAGCAGCTTAGATGGTACCCACGAAAAACTGTTTTTT. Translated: CASSLDGTHEKLFF.